This TCR beta chain came from a study of T cells after yellow fever vaccination. TCRdb re-called the 5' RACE reads through MiXCR, storing one row per CDR3 protein. The sample yields 100,000 to 150,000 distinct CDR3 sequences, about 7.8% seen once. This clonotype was observed a few times. The TCR comes from a man in his late teens or twenties who received the YFV17D yellow fever vaccine. This material consisted of CD4+ T cells sorted from PBMCs, taken 35 to 50 days after the first yellow fever vaccination.

CDR3 region: CASTLAGNTGELFF. Here the CDR3 DNA reads TGTGCCAGTACGCTAGCGGGGAACACCGGGGAGCTGTTTTTT. The chain couples TRBV19 to TRBJ2-2; 8 bases match TRBD2. Germline V gives CDR1 LNHDA, CDR2 SQIVND (reference sequence). With V trimmed by 7 bases and J by 1 base, 2 bases remained unmatched. This CDR3 has 14 amino acids. Full variable domain (remainder filled in from reference TRBV19 and TRBJ2-2): DGGITQSPKYLFRKEGQNVTLSCEQNLNHDAMYWYRQDPGQGLRLIYYSQIVNDFQKGDIAEGYSVSREKKESFPLTVTSAQKNPTAFYLCASTLAGNTGELFFGEGSRLTVL.